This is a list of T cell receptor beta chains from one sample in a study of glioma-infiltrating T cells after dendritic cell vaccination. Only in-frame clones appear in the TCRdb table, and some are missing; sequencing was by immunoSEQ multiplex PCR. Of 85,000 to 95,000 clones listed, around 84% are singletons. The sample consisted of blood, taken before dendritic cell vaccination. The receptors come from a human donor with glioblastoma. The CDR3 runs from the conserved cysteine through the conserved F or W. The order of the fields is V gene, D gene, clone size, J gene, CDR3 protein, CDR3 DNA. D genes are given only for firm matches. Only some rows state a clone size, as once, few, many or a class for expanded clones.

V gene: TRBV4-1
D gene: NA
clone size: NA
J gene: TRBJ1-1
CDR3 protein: CASSQDWAGMNTEAFF
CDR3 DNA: TGTGCCAGCAGCCAAGACTGGGCGGGGATGAACACTGAAGCTTTCTTT

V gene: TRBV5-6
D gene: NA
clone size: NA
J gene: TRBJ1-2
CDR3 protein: CASSLGQALSGYTF
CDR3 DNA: TGTGCCAGCAGCTTGGGACAGGCCCTTTCTGGCTACACCTTC

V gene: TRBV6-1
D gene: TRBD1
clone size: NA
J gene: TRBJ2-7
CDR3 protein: CASSGMTGVPYEQYF
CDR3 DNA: TGTGCCAGCAGTGGAATGACAGGGGTGCCCTACGAGCAGTACTTC

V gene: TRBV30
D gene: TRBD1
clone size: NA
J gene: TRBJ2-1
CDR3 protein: CAWRVGDRDYNEQFF
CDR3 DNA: TGTGCCTGGAGGGTCGGGGACAGGGATTACAATGAGCAGTTCTTC

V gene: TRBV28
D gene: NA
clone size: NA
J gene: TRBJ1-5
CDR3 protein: CASSFVPLLKTDQPQHF
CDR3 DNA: TGTGCCAGCAGTTTCGTACCATTACTCAAAACGGATCAGCCCCAGCATTTT

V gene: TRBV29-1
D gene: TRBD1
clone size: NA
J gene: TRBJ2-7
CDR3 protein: CSAGQGAYEQYF
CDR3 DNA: TGCAGCGCGGGACAGGGAGCCTACGAGCAGTACTTC

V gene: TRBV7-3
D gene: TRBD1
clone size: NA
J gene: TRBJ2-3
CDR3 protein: CASSLATTRTGLTDTQYF
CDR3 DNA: TGTGCCAGCAGCTTAGCAACCACTAGGACAGGGTTGACAGATACGCAGTATTTT

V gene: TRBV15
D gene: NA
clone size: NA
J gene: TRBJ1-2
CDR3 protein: CATSTAPRTRSNYGYTF
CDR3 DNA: TGTGCCACCAGCACTGCCCCTCGGACACGTTCTAACTATGGCTACACCTTC

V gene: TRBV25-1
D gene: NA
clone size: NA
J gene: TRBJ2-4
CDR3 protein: CASSEWDGGRNIQYF
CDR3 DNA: TGTGCCAGCAGTGAATGGGACGGGGGGCGTAACATTCAGTACTTC

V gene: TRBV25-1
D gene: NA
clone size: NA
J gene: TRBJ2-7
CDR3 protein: CASSDDRAYEQYF
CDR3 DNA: TGTGCCAGCAGCGACGACAGAGCCTACGAGCAGTACTTC

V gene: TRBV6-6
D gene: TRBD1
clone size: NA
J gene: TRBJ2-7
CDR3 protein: CASSYQGASSPYEQYF
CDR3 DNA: TGTGCCAGCAGTTACCAGGGGGCGTCCAGTCCCTACGAGCAGTACTTC

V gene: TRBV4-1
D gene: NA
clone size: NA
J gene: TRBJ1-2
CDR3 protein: CASSQEGYGAVGYTF
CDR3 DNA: TGCGCCAGCAGCCAAGAGGGTTATGGGGCTGTGGGCTACACCTTC

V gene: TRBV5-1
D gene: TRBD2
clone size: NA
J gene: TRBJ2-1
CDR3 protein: CASSHPGLAGIWTYNEQFF
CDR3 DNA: TGCGCCAGCAGCCATCCGGGACTAGCGGGAATTTGGACCTACAATGAGCAGTTCTTC

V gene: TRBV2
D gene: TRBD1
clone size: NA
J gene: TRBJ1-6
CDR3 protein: CASSESGGLSPLHF
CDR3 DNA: TGTGCCAGCAGTGAGTCAGGGGGCTTGTCACCCCTCCACTTT

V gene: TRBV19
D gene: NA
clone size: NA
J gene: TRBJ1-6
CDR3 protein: CASRSRRDPLHF
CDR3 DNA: TGTGCCAGTAGAAGTAGGAGGGACCCCCTCCACTTT

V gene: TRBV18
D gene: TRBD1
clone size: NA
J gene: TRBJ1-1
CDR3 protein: CASSRETGGTEAFF
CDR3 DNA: TGTGCCAGCTCACGGGAGACAGGGGGGACTGAAGCTTTCTTT

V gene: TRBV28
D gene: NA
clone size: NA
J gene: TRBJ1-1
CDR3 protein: CASSLLTGEGAFF
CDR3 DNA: TGTGCCAGCAGTTTACTTACGGGAGAGGGGGCTTTCTTT

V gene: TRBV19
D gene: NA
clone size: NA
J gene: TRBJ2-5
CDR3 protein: CASSGLEGLQETQYF
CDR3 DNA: TGTGCCAGTAGTGGCCTGGAGGGGCTGCAAGAGACCCAGTACTTC

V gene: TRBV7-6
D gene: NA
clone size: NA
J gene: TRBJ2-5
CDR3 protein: CASSSGETQYF
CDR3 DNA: TGTGCCAGCAGCTCAGGGGAGACCCAGTACTTC

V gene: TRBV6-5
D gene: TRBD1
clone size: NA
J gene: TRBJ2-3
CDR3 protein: CASSYSLQGENLGQYF
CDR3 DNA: TGTGCCAGCAGTTACTCGTTACAGGGGGAAAATCTAGGACAGTATTTT

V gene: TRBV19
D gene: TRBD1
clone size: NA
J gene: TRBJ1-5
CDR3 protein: CASSRQGINQPQHF
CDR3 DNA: TGTGCCAGTAGTCGACAGGGTATCAATCAGCCCCAGCATTTT

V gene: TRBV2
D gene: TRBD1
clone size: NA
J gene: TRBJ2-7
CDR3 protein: CASSGTGAYEQYF
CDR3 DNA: TGTGCCAGCAGTGGGACAGGGGCTTACGAGCAGTACTTC

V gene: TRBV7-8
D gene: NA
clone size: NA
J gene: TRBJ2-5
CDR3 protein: CASSSRETQYF
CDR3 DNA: TGTGCCAGCAGCTCGCGAGAGACCCAGTACTTC

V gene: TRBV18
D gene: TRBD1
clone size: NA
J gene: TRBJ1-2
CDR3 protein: CASSSVTGGGDYGYTF
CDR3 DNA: TGTGCCAGCTCATCGGTGACAGGGGGCGGGGACTATGGCTACACCTTC

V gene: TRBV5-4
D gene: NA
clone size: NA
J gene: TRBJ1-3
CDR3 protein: CASSTGVGFGNTIYF
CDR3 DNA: TGTGCCAGCAGCACGGGGGTGGGGTTCGGAAACACCATATATTTT

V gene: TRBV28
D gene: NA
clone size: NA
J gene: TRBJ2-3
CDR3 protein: CASSLRGQTDTQYF
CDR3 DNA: TGTGCCAGCAGTTTGCGGGGGCAAACAGATACGCAGTATTTT

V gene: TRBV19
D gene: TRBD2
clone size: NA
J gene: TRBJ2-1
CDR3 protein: CASSRSSGISNEQFF
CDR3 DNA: TGTGCCAGTAGTAGAAGTAGCGGGATCAGCAATGAGCAGTTCTTC

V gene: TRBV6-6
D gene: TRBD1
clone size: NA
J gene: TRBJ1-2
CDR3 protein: CASEDRGSGYGYTF
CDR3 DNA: TGTGCCAGCGAGGACAGGGGCAGTGGCTATGGCTACACCTTC

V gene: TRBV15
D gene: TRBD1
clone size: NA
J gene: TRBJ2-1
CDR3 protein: CATSRGGQGAAYNEQFF
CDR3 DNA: TGTGCCACCAGTAGAGGAGGGCAGGGGGCAGCCTACAATGAGCAGTTCTTC

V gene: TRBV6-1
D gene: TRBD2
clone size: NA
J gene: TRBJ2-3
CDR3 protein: CASSESGRGDTQYF
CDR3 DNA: TGTGCCAGCAGTGAGAGCGGGAGGGGAGATACGCAGTATTTT

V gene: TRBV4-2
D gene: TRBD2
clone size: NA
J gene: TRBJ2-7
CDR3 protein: CASSQGRGGGEQYF
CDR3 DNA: TGTGCCAGCAGCCAGGGCCGGGGGGGTGGCGAGCAGTACTTC

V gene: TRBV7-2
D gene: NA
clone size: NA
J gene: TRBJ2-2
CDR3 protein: CASSYWGPTTGELFF
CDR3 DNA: TGTGCCAGCAGCTACTGGGGCCCGACCACCGGGGAGCTGTTTTTT

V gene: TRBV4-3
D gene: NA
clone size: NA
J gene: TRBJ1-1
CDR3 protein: CASSRTTLSEAFF
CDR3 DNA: TGCGCCAGCAGCCGGACAACCTTAAGTGAAGCTTTCTTT

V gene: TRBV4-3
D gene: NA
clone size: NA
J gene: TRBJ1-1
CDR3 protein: CASSQTRQDGTEAFF
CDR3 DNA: TGCGCCAGCAGCCAGACAAGACAGGATGGCACTGAAGCTTTCTTT

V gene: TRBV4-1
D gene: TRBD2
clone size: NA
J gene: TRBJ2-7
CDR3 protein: CASSQFQRGTYEQYF
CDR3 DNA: TGCGCCAGCAGCCAATTCCAGCGGGGAACCTACGAGCAGTACTTC

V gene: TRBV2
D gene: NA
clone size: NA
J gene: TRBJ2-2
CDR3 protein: CASSDSGELFF
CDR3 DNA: TGTGCCAGCAGTGACTCCGGGGAGCTGTTTTTT

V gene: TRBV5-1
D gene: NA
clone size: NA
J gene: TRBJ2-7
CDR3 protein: CASSLGHSAYEQYF
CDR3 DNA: TGCGCCAGCAGCTTAGGCCACAGTGCCTACGAGCAGTACTTC

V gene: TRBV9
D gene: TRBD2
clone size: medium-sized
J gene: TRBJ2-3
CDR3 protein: CASSVSGKRGIADTQYF
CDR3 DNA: TGTGCCAGCAGCGTATCGGGCAAGCGGGGGATCGCAGATACGCAGTATTTT

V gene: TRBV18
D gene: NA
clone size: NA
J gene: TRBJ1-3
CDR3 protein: CASSPSGSGNTIYF
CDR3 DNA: TGTGCCAGCTCACCTTCAGGGTCTGGAAACACCATATATTTT

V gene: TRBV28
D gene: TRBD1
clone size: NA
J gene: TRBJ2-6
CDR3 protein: CASIAGTGISMANVLTF
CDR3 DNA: TGTGCCAGCATTGCCGGGACAGGGATCTCAATGGCCAACGTCCTGACTTTC

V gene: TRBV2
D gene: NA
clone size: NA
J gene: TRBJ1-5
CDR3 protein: CASREPGYSNQPQHF
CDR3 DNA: TGTGCCAGCAGGGAACCAGGGTATAGCAATCAGCCCCAGCATTTT

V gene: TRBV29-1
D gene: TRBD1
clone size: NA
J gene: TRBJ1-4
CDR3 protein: CSVEESRGDEKLFF
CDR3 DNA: TGCAGCGTTGAAGAGTCCAGGGGGGATGAAAAACTGTTTTTT

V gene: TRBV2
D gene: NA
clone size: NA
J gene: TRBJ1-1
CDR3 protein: CATSREGGGTEAFF
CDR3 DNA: TGTGCCACTTCTCGAGAAGGGGGTGGCACTGAAGCTTTCTTT

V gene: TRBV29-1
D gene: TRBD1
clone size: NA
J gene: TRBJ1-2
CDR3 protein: CSVERQGAGYTF
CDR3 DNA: TGCAGCGTGGAGAGACAGGGGGCTGGCTACACCTTC